These 9 T cell receptor beta chains came from one sample sequenced in a study of blood T cell repertoires in COVID-19. Method: immunoSEQ multiplex PCR; TCRdb's copy keeps in-frame clones and lacks some. The data show some 50,000 clones, 75% to 90% seen once. Sequencing was performed on peripheral blood. Receptors were obtained from a woman over 75 with COVID-19, enrolled during active disease.

The gene calls are TRBV6-4 and TRBJ1-1, with D perhaps TRBD1 (6 bases). The CDR3 totals 11 residues. With 8 bases removed from V and 12 bases from J, the gap between germline ends came to 16 bases. Germline CDR1 MRHNA, CDR2 SNTAGT. CDR3 sequence: CASRGAGTTFF. The CDR3 nucleotides are TGTGCCAGCCGGGGGGCGGGTACGACTTTCTTT.

This clone has a handful of counts. V is TRBV5-1 and J is TRBJ1-1, with a tentative D call TRBD1 (5 bases). The CDR3 runs 16 residues. Trimming stripped 0 bases from V and 4 bases from J, with 16 bases between. Germline CDR1 is SGHRS and CDR2 is YFSETQ. The CDR3 loop reads CASSLGTLQWATEAFF. CDR3 bases: TGCGCCAGCAGCTTGGGGACACTACAATGGGCCACTGAAGCTTTCTTT.

The rearrangement links TRBV14 to TRBJ2-7, with a possible D match to TRBD2 (6 bases). Germline V gene sequence: CDR1 SGHDN, CDR2 FVKESK. This CDR3 is 15 amino acids long. V lost 3 bases, J lost 6 bases, and 18 bases lay in between. CDR3 sequence: CASSHYRTTPLEQYF. The CDR3 coding sequence is TGTGCCAGCAGCCACTATAGGACTACTCCGCTCGAGCAGTACTTC.

V usage is TRBV19 and J usage is TRBJ1-2, with 9 positions matching TRBD1. CDR1 is LNHDA, CDR2 SQIVND, per germline (reference sequence). CDR3 length: 17 amino acids. Trimming at V came to 8 bases and at J to 6 bases, leaving 19 bases not matched to a gene. As DNA, the CDR3 is TGTGCCAGTTCCAAGCCCGGGACAGGGCGGAGGAAGGATGGCTACACCTTC. It is translated as CASSKPGTGRRKDGYTF.

This chain uses TRBV21-1 with TRBJ1-2; the listed D gene, TRBD1, was not tested against the DNA. TRBV21-1 constitutes a pseudogene. The CDR3 is 15 amino acids. The CDR3 here is CASSKEQILNYGYTF. The CDR3 DNA follows: TGTGCCAGCAGCAAAGAACAGATTTTAAACTATGGCTACACCTTC.

This clone appeared once. This chain uses TRBV29-1 with TRBJ1-2; no reliable D call. CDR3 length equals 13 residues. V was pared by 3 bases and J by 2 bases, with 10 bases between. Germline V gives CDR1 SQVTM, CDR2 ANQGSEA. The CDR3 DNA is TGCAGCGTTGACGTGAGGCCCAACTATGGCTACACCTTC. Its protein product is CSVDVRPNYGYTF.

This chain joins TRBV2 and TRBJ1-2, with unresolved D. Per germline, CDR1 SNHLY and CDR2 FYNNEI. The CDR3 is 12 amino acids. V dropped 5 bases and J dropped 7 bases, with 11 bases sitting between them. The CDR3 DNA follows: TGTGCCAGCAGTTTCACGGTCTTTGGCTACACCTTC. Protein sequence: CASSFTVFGYTF. Variable domain in full (rest from reference TRBV2 and TRBJ1-2): EPEVTQTPSHQVTQMGQEVILRCVPISNHLYFYWYRQILGQKVEFLVSFYNNEISEKSEIFDDQFSVERPDGSNFTLKIRSTKLEDSAMYFCASSFTVFGYTFGSGTRLTVV.

The V and J genes are TRBV11-1 and TRBJ2-6; 7 bases fit TRBD1. The CDR3 contains 16 residues. V was pared by 3 bases and J by 1 base, with 3 bases of the junction left unmatched. Germline loops: CDR1 SGHAT, CDR2 FQDESV (reference sequence). The CDR3 DNA follows: TGTGCCAGCAGCTTCAACAGGGGATCTGGGGCCAACGTCCTGACTTTC. It yields the protein CASSFNRGSGANVLTF.

This rearrangement joins TRBV6-5 to TRBJ1-1; no firm D call. Germline CDR1 and CDR2: MNHEY and SVGAGI. The germline V and J ends were trimmed by 3 bases and 3 bases, with 11 bases remaining between them. This CDR3 spans 14 amino acids. CDR3 protein: CASSYRRADTEAFF. The CDR3 DNA reads as TGTGCCAGCAGTTATAGGAGGGCTGACACTGAAGCTTTCTTT.